This passage covers 18 T cell receptor beta chains from one sample sequenced in a study of blood T cells in healthy people across ages. For the second PCR, which ran for roughly 6 to 12 cycles, a sample-barcoded 5' primer and a J-beta primer mix were used. TCRdb re-called the 5' RACE reads with MiXCR, one entry per CDR3 protein. The data show around 690,000 distinct CDR3 sequences, about 54% seen once. Source material: blood. These receptors were obtained from a man aged 55 to 70 in good health.

This sequence joins TRBV5-5 and TRBJ2-3; 8 bases are a match to TRBD1. Unmatched junction bases numbered 8, after V lost 3 bases and J lost 5 bases. The V gene's germline CDR1 is SGHKS and CDR2 YYEKEE (reference sequence). This CDR3 is 15 amino acids long. CDR3 protein: CASSSLGQGRDTQYF. Here the CDR3 DNA reads TGTGCCAGCAGCTCGCTAGGACAGGGAAGAGATACGCAGTATTTT.

The sample holds a few counts of this clonotype. The chain recombines TRBV10-3 with TRBJ2-7; TRBD2 aligns across 10 bases. The junction had 5 bases not matched to a gene; V was cut back by 0 bases and J by 3 bases. Looked up from germline, CDR1 is ENHRY and CDR2 is SYGVKD. The CDR3 length is 16 residues. The CDR3 reads CAISESQPSGGYEQYF. The CDR3 coding sequence is TGTGCCATCAGTGAGTCGCAGCCTAGCGGGGGCTACGAGCAGTACTTC.

This clonotype occurred a few times. The genes are TRBV20-1 and TRBJ2-1; 8 bases line up with TRBD2. The trim removed 6 bases at V and 0 bases at J, leaving 13 bases unmatched. The CDR3 totals 17 residues. Germline V gives CDR1 DFQATT, CDR2 SNEGSKA (reference sequence). CDR3 in amino acids: CSAHGGAESISYNEQFF. For the CDR3, the DNA is TGCAGTGCCCACGGGGGGGCTGAGTCCATCTCCTACAATGAGCAGTTCTTC.

The rearrangement links TRBV20-1 to TRBJ1-1; 10 bases agree with TRBD1. The length of the CDR3 is 13 residues. Germline assignment: CDR1 DFQATT and CDR2 SNEGSKA (reference sequence). V gave up 6 bases and J gave up 4 bases; unmatched junction bases: 5. In nucleotides, the CDR3 is TGCAGTGCCCGGAGGACAGGGGGCACTGAAGCTTTCTTT. Amino acids: CSARRTGGTEAFF.

CDR3 protein: CASSTAERTDLSYNEQFF. CDR3 sequence (DNA): TGTGCCAGCAGTACCGCCGAACGGACGGACCTCTCCTACAATGAGCAGTTCTTC. The rearrangement joins TRBV27 to TRBJ2-1; D is unresolved. Germline values: CDR1 MNHEY, CDR2 SMNVEV (reference sequence). V was shortened by 5 bases and J by 0 bases, with 20 bases between the two germline ends. The CDR3 extends over 18 amino acids.

This clonotype came up a few times. J is TRBJ2-7 and V is TRBV13; D unresolved. The ends were cut back, 5 bases at V and 6 bases at J, with 11 bases in the middle. Germline V gives CDR1 PRHDT, CDR2 FYEKMQ (reference sequence). CDR3 length equals 12 residues. CDR3 in DNA: TGTGCCAGCAGCCTGGCAGCTTCCGAGCAGTACTTC. Encoded protein: CASSLAASEQYF.

The V call is TRBV20-1, the J call TRBJ2-1; 8 bases line up with TRBD2. Losses at the gene ends were 5 bases for V and 6 bases for J; bases not matched to a gene: 12. CDR1 and CDR2 (germline): DFQATT, SNEGSKA (reference sequence). CDR3 length: 15 residues. Here the CDR3 DNA reads TGCAGTGCTGACGGGACTAGGTTGGTGGGCAATGAGCAGTTCTTC. Translating gives CSADGTRLVGNEQFF.

This clonotype was detected a few times. The V and J genes are TRBV20-1 and TRBJ2-7; 7 bases agree with TRBD1. Germline CDR1 and CDR2: DFQATT and SNEGSKA (reference sequence). The J segment lost 1 base and the V segment lost 5 bases, leaving 11 bases of the junction unmatched. The CDR3 contains 15 residues. Written as DNA, the CDR3 is TGCAGTGCTCACCTTAGACAGGGTACTTCCTACGAGCAGTACTTC. Its protein is CSAHLRQGTSYEQYF.

The genes are TRBV6-5 and TRBJ2-6, with 8 positions matching TRBD1. This CDR3 comprises 19 residues. V shed 0 bases, J shed 2 bases, and the junction held 9 bases outside the gene matches. CDR1 is MNHEY and CDR2 is SVGAGI in the germline V gene. Here the CDR3 reads CASSYSRSGGYAGANVLTF. The CDR3 coding sequence is TGTGCCAGCAGTTACTCGAGGTCAGGGGGCTATGCTGGGGCCAACGTCCTGACTTTC.

Only a few counts were recorded for this clonotype. The V call is TRBV10-3, the J call TRBJ2-5; 8 bases map to TRBD2. With the DNA end fitting TRBJ2-7 better, the J assignment may be wrong. This CDR3 is built from 14 residues. Germline assignment: CDR1 ENHRY and CDR2 SYGVKD. CDR3 sequence: CAIKGLAGPYEQYF. CDR3 nucleotide sequence: TGTGCCATCAAGGGGCTAGCGGGCCCCTACGAGCAGTACTTC.

The CDR3 here is CASSPYHPDTQYF. The CDR3 DNA sequence: TGTGCCAGCAGCCCCTACCATCCCGACACGCAGTATTTT. The V gene is TRBV3-1, the J gene TRBJ2-3; D remains ambiguous. Germline CDR1 is LGHDT and CDR2 is YNNKEL (reference sequence). V was trimmed by 4 bases and J by 9 bases, leaving 14 bases between them. The CDR3 is made up of 13 amino acids.

This chain connects TRBV5-4 to TRBJ2-3; D not certain. The length of the CDR3 is 14 residues. The V and J ends lost 0 bases and 4 bases respectively, with 9 bases between them. Germline CDR1 and CDR2: SGHNT and YYREEE (reference sequence). The CDR3 DNA follows: TGTGCCAGCAGCTTGGGACTGTTCCCAGATACGCAGTATTTT. As protein: CASSLGLFPDTQYF.

This clonotype was seen more than once but under ten times. This rearrangement joins TRBV25-1 to TRBJ2-7, with a possible D match to TRBD2 (5 bases). CDR1 and CDR2 (germline): MGHDK, SYGVNS. The V and J ends lost 1 base and 0 bases respectively, with 13 bases between them. The CDR3 covers 16 residues. The CDR3 DNA is TGTGCCAGCAGTGAATTGAGCGGCAGAAGCTCCTACGAGCAGTACTTC. Translation: CASSELSGRSSYEQYF.

This chain uses TRBV20-1 with TRBJ2-7; TRBD1 aligns across 7 bases. This CDR3 comprises 16 residues. Germline V lookup: CDR1 DFQATT, CDR2 SNEGSKA (reference sequence). V shed 0 bases and J 7 bases; nucleotides not matched to a gene: 15. As DNA, the CDR3 is TGCAGTGCTAGAGATTATAGACAGGGTTATCGCGGGGAGCAGTACTTC. Protein product: CSARDYRQGYRGEQYF.

This clonotype was counted between two and nine times. This sequence joins TRBV29-1 and TRBJ2-1; TRBD2 matches 11 bases. The V and J ends lost 4 bases and 8 bases, in that order; junction bases with no gene match: 4. The CDR3 runs 13 residues. Germline V lookup: CDR1 SQVTM, CDR2 ANQGSEA. The CDR3 region has the DNA TGCAGCGTTGGGGCTAGCGGGGGGCATGAGCAGTTCTTC. Residues: CSVGASGGHEQFF.

This clonotype was seen a few times. The chain couples TRBV7-6 to TRBJ2-2; D is undetermined. The CDR3 extends over 16 amino acids. The V and J ends lost 4 bases and 0 bases respectively, with 12 bases between them. Germline CDR1 reads SGHVS; CDR2 reads FNYEAQ. For the CDR3, the DNA is TGTGCCAGCAGCTCACTGGACCGAGCGAACACCGGGGAGCTGTTTTTT. Encoded protein: CASSSLDRANTGELFF.

The chain is built from TRBV4-1 and TRBJ1-2; 8 bases agree with TRBD1. The V segment lost 0 bases and the J segment 6 bases; nucleotides outside the gene matches: 6. The CDR3 has 15 amino acids. Germline CDR1 and CDR2: MGHRA and YSYEKL. Here the CDR3 reads CASSQEATGEHGYTF. CDR3 coding DNA: TGCGCCAGCAGCCAAGAAGCGACAGGGGAACATGGCTACACCTTC.

On this clonotype itself: The junction and the germline gene differ at one end; a read error may be behind it. The CDR3 sequence: CSSSFDTDTQYF. DNA for the CDR3: TGTTCCAGCAGCTTTGACACAGATACGCAGTATTTT. V is TRBV7-9 and J is TRBJ2-3; D gene uncertain. This CDR3 is 12 amino acids long. The germline V gene encodes CDR1 SEHNR and CDR2 FQNEAQ (reference sequence).